This is a list of T cell receptor beta chains from one sample in a study of blood T cell repertoires in COVID-19. Some clones are missing from TCRdb's copy, which holds only in-frame ones; the method was immunoSEQ multiplex PCR. The sample shows around 370,000 clones, approximately 90% of them seen only once. The sample comprised PBMCs or T cells enriched from blood (not recorded which). These TCRs come from a woman aged 18-29 years who had recovered from COVID-19. The CDR3 runs from the conserved cysteine through the conserved F or W. Each record gives: D gene, clone size, J gene, V gene, CDR3 length, CDR3 protein, CDR3 DNA. D genes are given only for firm matches. Clone size, where shown, is once, few, many, or a class for clones that have expanded.

NA,NA,TRBJ2-1,TRBV11-2,16,CASGSRSAGLYNEQFF,TGTGCCAGCGGGTCGCGATCCGCGGGGCTCTACAATGAGCAGTTCTTC
TRBD1,NA,TRBJ1-2,TRBV2,12,CASRDRGQGYTF,TGTGCCAGCAGAGACAGGGGGCAGGGCTACACCTTC
NA,once,TRBJ1-2,TRBV7-3,15,CASSPRGQGRDGYTF,TGTGCCAGCAGCCCCCGAGGACAAGGGAGGGATGGCTACACCTTC
TRBD1,NA,TRBJ1-1,TRBV7-2,13,CASSGAGGTEAFF,TGTGCCAGCAGCGGCGCAGGGGGTACTGAAGCTTTCTTT
NA,NA,TRBJ1-2,TRBV7-9,15,CASSLVAAMDYGYTF,TGTGCCAGCAGCTTAGTAGCCGCCATGGACTATGGCTACACCTTC
TRBD2,NA,TRBJ2-3,TRBV7-2,16,CASSQSGGAPSDTQYF,TGTGCCAGCAGCCAAAGCGGGGGGGCCCCCTCAGATACGCAGTATTTT
TRBD1,NA,TRBJ1-4,TRBV5-4,14,CASSKDRADEKLFF,TGTGCCAGCAGCAAGGACAGGGCTGACGAAAAACTGTTTTTT
TRBD2,NA,TRBJ2-3,TRBV11-3,16,CASSFSVIAGKDTQYF,TGTGCCAGCAGCTTTTCAGTAATAGCGGGGAAAGATACGCAGTATTTT
TRBD2,few,TRBJ2-7,TRBV3-1/TRBV3-2,16,CASSQRLAGLRHEQYF,TGTGCCAGCAGCCAAAGACTAGCGGGGTTACGCCACGAGCAGTACTTC
TRBD2,NA,TRBJ2-5,TRBV7-2,16,CASSLPSGGGGETQYF,TGTGCCAGCAGCTTACCTAGCGGGGGTGGCGGGGAGACCCAGTACTTC
NA,NA,TRBJ1-6,TRBV2,11,CASKDSIPLHF,TGTGCCAGCAAAGACAGTATACCCCTCCACTTT
TRBD1,NA,TRBJ1-2,TRBV29-1,12,CSVEGQTYGYTF,TGCAGCGTGGAGGGACAGACTTATGGCTACACCTTC
NA,NA,TRBJ1-1,TRBV7-9,14,CASSLQGLGTEAFF,TGTGCCAGCAGCCTACAGGGTCTGGGGACTGAAGCTTTCTTT
TRBD1,few,TRBJ1-4,TRBV5-1,15,CASSLQGAPNEKLFF,TGCGCCAGCAGCTTGCAGGGGGCGCCTAATGAAAAACTGTTTTTT
NA,NA,TRBJ1-6,TRBV6-5,14,CASSPDSTGSPLHF,TGTGCCAGCAGTCCGGACTCAACAGGGTCACCCCTCCACTTT
NA,NA,TRBJ1-1,TRBV27,15,CASRFRASSNTEAFF,TGTGCCAGCAGATTCAGGGCATCCTCTAACACTGAAGCTTTCTTT
NA,NA,TRBJ1-2,TRBV12-3/TRBV12-4,12,CASSPNAHGYTF,TGTGCCAGCAGCCCTAACGCGCATGGCTACACCTTC
NA,NA,TRBJ2-1,TRBV21-1,17,CASSKERTSGYDNEQFF,TGTGCCAGCAGCAAAGAACGGACTAGCGGGTACGACAATGAGCAGTTCTTC
NA,NA,TRBJ1-5,TRBV7-7,16,CASSLRGGVSEQPQHF,TGTGCTAGCAGCTTAAGGGGCGGGGTTTCGGAACAGCCCCAGCATTTT
NA,NA,TRBJ1-4,TRBV4-1,21,CASSYYGRSPTKLGANEKLFF,TGCGCCAGCAGCTACTACGGGAGGTCGCCGACCAAGTTAGGGGCTAATGAAAAACTGTTTTTT
TRBD2,NA,TRBJ2-3,TRBV4-3,19,CASSQELAGRANPTDTQYF,TGCGCCAGCAGCCAAGAGCTAGCGGGGAGGGCCAATCCCACAGATACGCAGTATTTT
TRBD1,NA,TRBJ1-5,TRBV27,18,CASSLTYLRGKGNQPQHF,TGTGCCAGCAGTTTAACGTACCTCAGGGGGAAGGGCAATCAGCCCCAGCATTTT
TRBD1,NA,TRBJ1-2,TRBV29-1,13,CSAADRANYGYTF,TGCAGCGCCGCTGACAGGGCTAACTATGGCTACACCTTC
NA,NA,TRBJ2-3,TRBV6-6,17,CASSPPGITMGPDTQYF,TGTGCCAGCAGTCCGCCCGGGATCACCATGGGCCCAGATACGCAGTATTTT
NA,NA,TRBJ2-6,TRBV6-2/TRBV6-3,16,CASSRAPPTGANVLTF,TGTGCCAGCAGCCGGGCCCCTCCAACGGGGGCCAACGTCCTGACTTTC
TRBD2,NA,TRBJ2-5,TRBV27,16,CASSPGLAGSQETQYF,TGTGCCAGCAGTCCGGGACTAGCGGGAAGCCAAGAGACCCAGTACTTC
NA,NA,TRBJ2-1,TRBV20-1,12,CSASKGNHEQFF,TGCAGTGCTAGTAAGGGGAACCATGAGCAGTTCTTC
NA,NA,TRBJ1-1,TRBV4-1,15,CASSHPGQLNTEAFF,TGCGCCAGCAGCCACCCCGGACAGCTGAACACTGAAGCTTTCTTT
TRBD2,NA,TRBJ2-1,TRBV6-1,15,CASSELGWEGNEQFF,TGTGCCAGCAGTGAACTTGGATGGGAGGGAAATGAGCAGTTCTTC
TRBD1,NA,TRBJ1-2,TRBV30,12,CAWTPQGDGYTF,TGTGCCTGGACCCCCCAGGGGGATGGCTACACCTTC
NA,NA,TRBJ2-4,TRBV6-5,14,CASSYSSAKNIQYF,TGTGCCAGCAGTTACTCCTCGGCCAAAAACATTCAGTACTTC
TRBD1,once,TRBJ1-5,TRBV19,15,CASSGKTGSNQPQHF,TGTGCCAGTAGTGGTAAGACAGGGAGCAATCAGCCCCAGCATTTT
TRBD1,NA,TRBJ2-4,TRBV4-1,16,CASSQSGGLTKNIQYF,TGCGCCAGCAGCCAATCAGGGGGCTTGACCAAAAACATTCAGTACTTC
NA,NA,TRBJ1-2,TRBV6-5,12,CASMLPNYGYTF,TGTGCCAGCATGCTACCCAACTATGGCTACACCTTC
NA,NA,TRBJ1-2,TRBV5-4,13,CASSSAQGEGYTF,TGTGCCAGCAGCTCCGCGCAGGGTGAAGGCTACACCTTC
NA,NA,TRBJ1-2,TRBV5-1,15,CASSLAPRSGYGYTF,TGCGCCAGCAGCTTGGCCCCTCGAAGCGGCTATGGCTACACCTTC
TRBD1,few,TRBJ1-5,TRBV7-9,16,CASSPDRTGRNQPQHF,TGTGCCAGCAGCCCGGATAGGACAGGGCGCAATCAGCCCCAGCATTTT
TRBD2,NA,TRBJ2-3,TRBV5-6,15,CASSLLAGVTDTQYF,TGTGCCAGCAGCCTATTAGCGGGGGTAACAGATACGCAGTATTTT
TRBD1,NA,TRBJ2-1,TRBV6-4,14,CASSEQGAANEQFF,TGTGCCAGCAGTGAACAGGGGGCGGCAAATGAGCAGTTCTTC
NA,NA,TRBJ2-1,TRBV19,16,CASSIDGSRTYNEQFF,TGTGCCAGTAGTATAGATGGCTCTCGAACCTACAATGAGCAGTTCTTC
NA,NA,TRBJ2-7,TRBV19,12,CASSTGPYEQYF,TGTGCCAGTAGTACAGGGCCCTACGAGCAGTACTTC
TRBD2,NA,TRBJ2-3,TRBV12-5,19,CASGLVRGLSGGRTDTQYF,TGTGCTAGTGGTTTGGTCCGGGGTCTTAGCGGGGGACGAACAGATACGCAGTATTTT
TRBD1,NA,TRBJ1-2,TRBV6-5,15,CASSSNRGLIYGYTF,TGTGCCAGCAGTTCGAACAGGGGGCTTATCTATGGCTACACCTTC
NA,NA,TRBJ1-6,TRBV11-2,16,CASSFLFVGTASPLHF,TGTGCCAGCAGCTTTTTATTTGTAGGGACTGCTTCACCCCTCCACTTT
TRBD2,few,TRBJ2-7,TRBV4-1,14,CASSQLAVLYEQYF,TGCGCCAGCAGCCAACTAGCGGTGCTCTACGAGCAGTACTTC
TRBD1,once,TRBJ2-7,TRBV5-6,15,CASSRDRAGSYEQYF,TGTGCCAGCAGCAGGGACAGGGCAGGTTCCTACGAGCAGTACTTC
NA,once,TRBJ2-7,TRBV25-1,13,CASSVQGSYEQYF,TGTGCCAGCAGTGTTCAGGGCTCCTACGAGCAGTACTTC
NA,NA,TRBJ2-6,TRBV6-2/TRBV6-3,15,CASSSPVSGANVLTF,TGTGCCAGCAGTTCGCCAGTAAGTGGGGCCAACGTCCTGACTTTC
NA,NA,TRBJ1-2,TRBV4-1,15,CASSQPEGQRYGYTF,TGCGCCAGCAGCCAACCCGAAGGACAGCGCTATGGCTACACCTTC
NA,NA,TRBJ2-2,TRBV19,14,CASSGTGNTGELFF,TGTGCCAGCAGCGGGACAGGGAACACCGGGGAGCTGTTTTTT
TRBD1,once,TRBJ1-5,TRBV19,14,CASGSGTGYQPQHF,TGTGCCAGTGGATCCGGGACAGGGTATCAGCCCCAGCATTTT
NA,NA,TRBJ1-3,TRBV30,16,CAWSPSRDFSGNTIYF,TGTGCCTGGAGTCCATCCCGGGACTTCTCTGGAAACACCATATATTTT
TRBD1,once,TRBJ1-5,TRBV7-8,14,CASSPDRPDQPQHF,TGTGCCAGCAGCCCGGACAGGCCAGATCAGCCCCAGCATTTT
NA,NA,TRBJ1-2,TRBV7-2,14,CASSRPPATDGYTF,TGTGCCAGCAGCCGCCCCCCCGCCACAGATGGCTACACCTTC
NA,NA,TRBJ1-1,TRBV5-6,16,CASNLPGKSGNTEAFF,TGTGCCAGCAACCTTCCGGGGAAAAGTGGGAACACTGAAGCTTTCTTT
NA,NA,TRBJ1-3,TRBV30,15,CAWAQTGSSGNTIYF,TGTGCCTGGGCACAGACAGGAAGCTCTGGAAACACCATATATTTT
NA,NA,TRBJ2-1,TRBV6-1,15,CASSEAQGTYNEQFF,TGTGCCAGCAGTGAAGCGCAGGGAACCTACAATGAGCAGTTCTTC